This TCR beta chain was sequenced during a study of T cell repertoires in cytomegalovirus infection. Study-level background: The study used recently identified HLA-C-restricted and well-studied HLA-B-restricted CMV epitopes. A matching HLA type, together with CMV infection, was signaled by public TCR beta signatures.

The CDR3 is made up of 13 amino acids. Between the trimmed V and J ends, which lost 7 bases and 7 bases, there was a span of 13 bases. CDR1 MNHNS and CDR2 SASEGT come from the germline V gene. TCRdb recomputed calls from the reads with MiXCR, one row per CDR3 protein. The data show under 850,000 distinct CDR3 sequences, with around 31% seen just once and 15% to 20% held by the top ten. A remark on this clonotype: Its antigen is not identified.

Study results and caveats: It was HLA-C-restricted CMV-specific TCR beta clonotypes that dominated the response ex vivo. People with CMV and the relevant HLA were identified by cumulative public TCR beta family frequency.

The J gene is TRBJ1-4, the V gene TRBV6-1; the D is unclear. The clonotype comes from a human donor in good health (CMV status not recorded). Some clones in this sample may be carry-over from other donors' samples. Specimen: cultured PBMCs, collected from culture after CMV antigen stimulation. The DNA for the CDR3 is TGTGCCAGCACTGTGGGCCTGACTGAAAAACTGTTTTTT. It specifies CASTVGLTEKLFF.